Presented here are 27 T cell receptor beta chains from one specimen sequenced in a study of blood T cell repertoires in COVID-19. The protocol was immunoSEQ multiplex PCR, while the TCRdb copy is restricted to in-frame clones and leaves out a portion. This sample yields about 280,000 clones, of which 87% are seen a single time; roughly 2% belongs to the top ten. The source material was peripheral blood. Source of these receptors: a woman in her fifties or sixties who had recovered from COVID-19.

The chain couples TRBV19 to TRBJ2-2; TRBD1 might be the D (6 bases). Trimming left V 2 bases short and J 4 bases short, with 17 bases between. The CDR3 consists of 17 residues. Germline CDR1 reads LNHDA; CDR2 reads SQIVND (reference sequence). The CDR3 sequence: CASSIRHGGRGTGELFF. For the CDR3, the DNA is TGTGCCAGTAGTATAAGGCATGGGGGCCGGGGCACCGGGGAGCTGTTTTTT.

The chain is built from TRBV20-1 and TRBJ2-1; D is perhaps TRBD2 (6 bases). The CDR3 extends over 14 amino acids. Between the trimmed V and J ends, which lost 3 bases and 6 bases, there was a span of 15 bases. Germline-derived CDR1 and CDR2 are DFQATT and SNEGSKA (reference sequence). The CDR3: CSASRGWLSNEQFF. DNA of the CDR3: TGCAGTGCTAGTCGGGGGTGGCTCTCCAATGAGCAGTTCTTC.

The chain employs TRBV4-1 and TRBJ1-5; no definite D call. The CDR3 extends over 16 amino acids. The germline gives CDR1 MGHRA, CDR2 YSYEKL. The V gene lost 0 bases and the J gene lost 0 bases, with 9 bases spanning the gap. The CDR3 coding sequence is TGCGCCAGCAGCCAAGATTTGACATATAGCAATCAGCCCCAGCATTTT. It yields the protein CASSQDLTYSNQPQHF.

The chain links TRBV30 to TRBJ2-7, with TRBD2 identical over 7 bases. Germline-derived CDR1 and CDR2 are GTSNPN and SVGIG (reference sequence). There are 13 residues in the CDR3. Unmatched junction bases numbered 4, after V lost 0 bases and J lost 5 bases. The CDR3 DNA sequence: TGTGCCTGGAGTGTGAGCGGGATAAACGAGCAGTACTTC. Translating gives CAWSVSGINEQYF.

The chain uses TRBV18 and TRBJ2-2; 7 bases agree with TRBD1. The CDR3 runs to 16 residues. The V gene's germline CDR1 is KGHSH and CDR2 LQKENI. V was clipped by 6 bases and J by 4 bases; unmatched bases: 11. DNA of the CDR3: TGTGCCAGCTCCCCTAGACACAGGGGAAGCACCGGGGAGCTGTTTTTT. Translating gives CASSPRHRGSTGELFF.

The J gene is TRBJ1-5, the V gene TRBV5-3; 10 bases match TRBD1. TRBV5-3 is an ORF for which the function is uncertain. There are 15 residues in the CDR3. J was trimmed by 5 bases and V by 8 bases; bases with no gene match: 10. In DNA, the CDR3 is TGTGCCAGTCTTTACCGGGACAGGGGTGATCAGCCCCAGCATTTT. It specifies CASLYRDRGDQPQHF.

The chain recombines TRBV5-8 with TRBJ2-1; D is perhaps TRBD2 (6 bases). CDR3 size: 10 residues. Germline CDR1 reads SGHTS; CDR2 reads YDEGEE. Trimming removed 7 bases at V and 9 bases at J, with 8 bases between. The CDR3 DNA follows: TGTGCCAGCCCCGGGAGTGAGCAGTTCTTC. Translation gives CASPGSEQFF.

This chain joins TRBV5-6 and TRBJ1-4; D gene uncertain. CDR3 length equals 16 residues. From germline, CDR1 is SGHDT and CDR2 YYEEEE. The V end lost 3 bases, the J end lost 4 bases, and 16 bases lay between the germline ends. CDR3 in amino acids: CASSSPSAGYNEKLFF. The CDR3 coding sequence is TGTGCCAGCAGCTCACCCTCTGCGGGATATAATGAAAAACTGTTTTTT.

The chain carries TRBV7-2 and TRBJ2-1; no firm D call. Trimming took 1 base from V and 0 from J, leaving 16 bases between them. Per germline, CDR1 SGHTA and CDR2 FQGNSA. The CDR3 length is 18 residues. The CDR3 sequence is CASSLEAVRILSYNEQFF. Here the CDR3 DNA reads TGTGCCAGCAGCTTAGAGGCGGTGCGAATTCTCTCCTACAATGAGCAGTTCTTC.

This rearrangement joins TRBV9 to TRBJ2-2; 7 bases match TRBD1. The trim removed 0 bases at V and 2 bases at J, leaving 1 base unmatched. Germline loops: CDR1 SGDLS, CDR2 YYNGEE. The CDR3 is made up of 15 amino acids. The CDR3 sequence: CASSVGDRNTGELFF. DNA for the CDR3: TGTGCCAGCAGCGTAGGGGACAGAAACACCGGGGAGCTGTTTTTT.

This clone was picked up a small number of times. The chain links TRBV7-8 to TRBJ1-1, with TRBD1 matching over 7 bases. The CDR3 has 13 amino acids. Germline lookup yields CDR1 SGHVS and CDR2 FQNEAQ. With 4 bases clipped from V and 5 bases from J, the junction kept 4 bases outside the gene matches. The CDR3 DNA is TGTGCCAGCAGCTCGACAGGGACGACTGAAGCTTTCTTT. This sequence encodes CASSSTGTTEAFF.

J is TRBJ2-2 and V is TRBV10-3; TRBD1 agrees at 10 bases. Germline CDR1 is ENHRY and CDR2 is SYGVKD. Trimming removed 6 bases from V and 6 bases from J; junction bases left unmatched: 4. The CDR3 totals 14 residues. CDR3 region: CAISPGTGAGELFF. In DNA, the CDR3 is TGTGCCATCAGCCCCGGGACAGGGGCCGGGGAGCTGTTTTTT.

CDR3 nucleotide sequence: TGTGCCAGCAGCTTAGCGGGACAGTCAAATTCACCCCTCCACTTT. Translated, it gives CASSLAGQSNSPLHF. The J gene is TRBJ1-6, the V gene TRBV7-2; 7 bases line up with TRBD1. The germline gives CDR1 SGHTA, CDR2 FQGNSA. CDR3 size: 15 residues. J lost 7 bases, V lost 0 bases, and 3 bases had no gene match.

The genes are TRBV19 and TRBJ2-2; D is uncertain. V was shortened by 4 bases and J by 2 bases, with 11 bases between the two germline ends. This CDR3 region has 15 residues. From germline, CDR1 is LNHDA and CDR2 SQIVND (reference sequence). The CDR3 sequence: CASSNALRNTGELFF. The CDR3 coding sequence is TGTGCCAGTAGTAATGCGCTCCGTAACACCGGGGAGCTGTTTTTT.

The J gene is TRBJ1-1, the V gene TRBV4-2; D might be TRBD1 (6 bases). Germline assignment: CDR1 LGHNA and CDR2 YNFKEQ. V was cut by 4 bases and J by 4 bases, with 13 bases left in between. The CDR3 loop spans 14 amino acids. DNA of the CDR3: TGTGCCAGCAGCCCCCCGCACAGGGCCACTGAAGCTTTCTTT. It translates to CASSPPHRATEAFF.

The rearrangement joins TRBV6-2 or TRBV6-3 to TRBJ2-7, with 7 bases that match TRBD1. The J segment lost 3 bases and the V segment lost 2 bases, leaving 7 bases of the junction unmatched. The CDR3 is 15 amino acids. The germline V gene encodes CDR1 MNHEY and CDR2 SVGEGT. CDR3 protein: CASSYPGTAFYEQYF. CDR3 sequence (DNA): TGTGCCAGCAGTTACCCCGGGACAGCCTTCTACGAGCAGTACTTC.

This clone was observed a single time. This chain links TRBV3-1 (or the pseudogene TRBV3-2) with TRBJ1-1, with TRBD1 matching over 7 bases. V trimming: 1 base; J trimming: 2 bases; junction bases outside the gene matches: 1. Looked up from germline, CDR1 is LGHDT and CDR2 is YNNKEL (reference sequence). The CDR3 spans 14 residues. The CDR3 loop reads CASSQGDSNTEAFF. The CDR3 bases are TGTGCCAGCAGCCAAGGGGACAGCAACACTGAAGCTTTCTTT.

V usage is TRBV4-2 and J usage is TRBJ2-1, with 10 bases aligning to TRBD1. This CDR3 has 16 residues. The J segment lost 4 bases and the V segment lost 1 base, leaving 4 bases of the junction unmatched. Germline-derived CDR1 and CDR2 are LGHNA and YNFKEQ. CDR3 sequence (DNA): TGTGCCAGCAGCCAAGGTGACAGGGGGCCATACAATGAGCAGTTCTTC. Translation gives CASSQGDRGPYNEQFF.

This clone was detected only once. The J gene is TRBJ1-5, the V gene TRBV5-6; D is uncertain. The CDR3 consists of 12 residues. Germline lookup yields CDR1 SGHDT and CDR2 YYEEEE. Trimming left V 0 bases short and J 5 bases short, with 3 bases between. The CDR3 reads CASSLADQPQHF. The CDR3 DNA is TGTGCCAGCAGCTTGGCAGATCAGCCCCAGCATTTT.

The chain carries TRBV5-5 and TRBJ2-7, with D perhaps matching TRBD2 (5 bases). The V gene lost 1 base and the J gene lost 3 bases, with 14 bases spanning the gap. The CDR3 spans 15 residues. CDR1 and CDR2 (germline): SGHKS, YYEKEE (reference sequence). The CDR3 loop reads CASSLSPGGGYEQYF. In DNA, the CDR3 is TGTGCCAGCAGCTTGTCGCCAGGAGGAGGCTACGAGCAGTACTTC.

J is TRBJ2-2 and V is TRBV18, with D possibly TRBD2 on 5 matching bases. The germline V gene encodes CDR1 KGHSH and CDR2 LQKENI. Trimming removed 3 bases at V and 2 bases at J, with 13 bases between. This CDR3 comprises 16 residues. The CDR3 DNA follows: TGTGCCAGCTCACCCATTGCGGGCCTTAACACCGGGGAGCTGTTTTTT. The encoded protein is CASSPIAGLNTGELFF.

The chain couples TRBV4-1 to TRBJ2-5, with TRBD2 identical over 9 bases. This CDR3 is 16 amino acids long. Unmatched junction bases numbered 2, after V lost 0 bases and J lost 0 bases. Germline CDR1 and CDR2: MGHRA and YSYEKL. The CDR3, as DNA: TGCGCCAGCAGCCAAGAAAGCGGGGGGTACCAAGAGACCCAGTACTTC. Translating gives CASSQESGGYQETQYF.

V gene TRBV12-5 combines with J gene TRBJ1-5; weak D call: TRBD1 (5 bases). The CDR3 contains 16 residues. V was pared by 4 bases and J by 7 bases, with 20 bases between. CDR1 is LGHNT, CDR2 FRNRAP, per germline. CDR3 sequence reads: CASGSLVGRVVQPQHF. CDR3 DNA sequence: TGTGCTAGTGGTTCCCTGGTAGGCAGGGTGGTACAGCCCCAGCATTTT.

This chain joins TRBV12-3 or TRBV12-4 and TRBJ1-2; D remains ambiguous. The V gene lost 6 bases and the J gene lost 4 bases, with 12 bases spanning the gap. The CDR3 length is 13 residues. The CDR3 DNA reads TGTGCCAGCAGCCCCCCGGTTTTCTATGGCTACACCTTC. It translates to CASSPPVFYGYTF.

Of note for this clone: This specimen includes other DNA sequences encoding the same CDR3. The chain employs TRBV19 and TRBJ2-3, with D possibly TRBD1 on 6 matching bases. The V gene's germline CDR1 is LNHDA and CDR2 SQIVND (reference sequence). This CDR3 has 13 residues. V lost 5 bases and J 3 bases, leaving 9 bases between the germline ends. CDR3 loop: CASSVTGTDTQYF. CDR3 bases: TGTGCCAGTAGTGTAACAGGGACAGATACGCAGTATTTT.

This clone appeared once. V gene TRBV5-5 combines with J gene TRBJ2-7; 7 bases agree with TRBD2. The J segment lost 6 bases and the V segment lost 0 bases, leaving 6 bases of the junction unmatched. CDR3 length equals 14 residues. In germline, CDR1 is SGHKS, CDR2 YYEKEE (reference sequence). For the CDR3, the DNA is TGTGCCAGCAGCTTGGCCGTGACTAGCCCCGAGCAGTACTTC. Amino acid sequence: CASSLAVTSPEQYF.

Only a few counts were recorded for this clone. The J gene is TRBJ1-2, the V gene TRBV2; D might be TRBD1 (5 bases). CDR3 length: 14 amino acids. Trimming took 5 bases from V and 5 from J, leaving 15 bases between them. Germline CDR1 and CDR2: SNHLY and FYNNEI. The CDR3 protein is CASSPSRAPYGYTF. The CDR3 DNA reads as TGTGCCAGCAGTCCCAGCAGGGCGCCTTATGGCTACACCTTC.